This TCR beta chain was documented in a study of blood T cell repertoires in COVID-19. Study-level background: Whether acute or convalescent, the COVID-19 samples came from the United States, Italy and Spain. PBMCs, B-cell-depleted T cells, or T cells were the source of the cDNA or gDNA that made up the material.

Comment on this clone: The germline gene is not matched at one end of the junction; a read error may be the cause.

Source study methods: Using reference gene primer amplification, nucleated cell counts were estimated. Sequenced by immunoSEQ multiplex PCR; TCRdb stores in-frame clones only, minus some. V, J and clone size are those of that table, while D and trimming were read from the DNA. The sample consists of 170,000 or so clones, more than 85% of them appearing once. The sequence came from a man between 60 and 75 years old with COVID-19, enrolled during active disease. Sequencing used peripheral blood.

CDR3 loop: CAISEAPSSHEQYF. Written as DNA, the CDR3 is TGTGCCATCAGTGAGGCCCCTAGCTCCCACGAGCAGTACTTC. The chain joins TRBV10-3 to TRBJ2-7; TRBD2 might be the D (5 bases). Germline CDR1 reads ENHRY; CDR2 reads SYGVKD. This CDR3 has 14 residues.